Described below is a single T cell receptor (beta chain) sequence and its context. Its target is unknown. The data originate from a study of T cell responses to AZD1222 COVID-19 vaccine. Study conclusions and caveats: Repertoires were sampled only after the peak T cell response. Within unmutated variant regions lay the reported targets of nearly half of spike-specific TCRs. Spike-wide coverage was observed for vaccine-associated CD4 TCRs, with dominant responses at 160-218 and 743-854.

CDR3 length: 17 amino acids. Unmatched junction bases numbered 6, after V lost 0 bases and J lost 1 base. Germline lookup yields CDR1 SGHNT and CDR2 YENEEA. The table came from immunoSEQ multiplex PCR; TCRdb's copy has only in-frame clones and leaves some out. The data hold more than 110,000 clones, with around 91% observed a single time. This clonotype was sampled from an adult in good health. Specimen: peripheral blood, collected on day 0 of AZD1222 vaccination. The chain uses TRBV11-3 and TRBJ2-3; 8 nucleotides match TRBD2. CDR3 region: CASSLDQSRGGTDTQYF. For the CDR3, the DNA is TGTGCCAGCAGCTTAGACCAGTCGCGGGGGGGCACAGATACGCAGTATTTT.